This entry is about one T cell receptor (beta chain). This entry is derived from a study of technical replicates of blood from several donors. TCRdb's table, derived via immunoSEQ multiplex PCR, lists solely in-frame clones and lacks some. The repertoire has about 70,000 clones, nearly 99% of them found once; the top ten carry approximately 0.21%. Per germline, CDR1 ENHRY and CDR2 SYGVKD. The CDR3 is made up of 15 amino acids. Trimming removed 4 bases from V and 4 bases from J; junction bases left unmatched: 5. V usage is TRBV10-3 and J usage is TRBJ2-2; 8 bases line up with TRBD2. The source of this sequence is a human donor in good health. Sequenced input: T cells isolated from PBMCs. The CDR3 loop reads CAISVTSGVTGELFF. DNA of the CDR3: TGTGCCATCAGTGTAACTAGCGGTGTCACCGGGGAGCTGTTTTTT.